This T cell receptor beta chain was documented in a study of blood T cells in healthy people across ages. The sample providers were healthy Caucasian people from Russia, aged roughly 6 to 90. Whenever a sample was processed, at least 7 million PBMCs were isolated. The germline gives CDR1 SGHRS, CDR2 YFSETQ. This CDR3 is built from 15 residues. Between the trimmed V and J ends, which lost 1 base and 9 bases, there was a span of 17 bases. Primers used in a second PCR of roughly 7 to 12 cycles were a sample-barcoded 5' primer and a J-beta primer mix. TCRdb redid the calling of the 5' RACE reads with MiXCR, one entry per CDR3 protein. The profile shows about a million distinct CDR3 sequences, more than 30% of them singletons.

Material for sequencing was blood. The rearrangement links TRBV5-1 to TRBJ2-1; tentative D call: TRBD2 (5 bases). The clonotype was recovered from a man between 18 and 35 years old in good health. CDR3 amino acids: CASSLKADGRGEQFF. Written as DNA, the CDR3 is TGCGCCAGCAGCTTGAAGGCCGACGGTCGGGGTGAGCAGTTCTTC.